This entry describes one T cell receptor beta chain. Its antigen remains unknown. The sample originates from a study of shared clonotypes between healthy human individuals. Study background: Used for every donor were three CD4 naive, three CD4 memory, two CD8 naive and one CD8 memory plate. Regarding the study as a whole: What naive subsets generally showed was a larger estimated richness than memory subsets showed. Specimens sampled were limited to blood, with tissue repertoires likely differing.

There are 16 residues in the CDR3. The germline V gene encodes CDR1 SGHRS and CDR2 YFSETQ. The ends were cut back, 4 bases at V and 2 bases at J, with 16 bases in the middle. Profiled with immunoSEQ multiplex PCR; TCRdb holds only in-frame clones, not every one. The table has 330,000 or so clones, roughly 70% seen once. The rearrangement uses TRBV5-1 and TRBJ1-3, with D possibly matching TRBD1 (5 bases). The clonotype originates from a man in his thirties or forties in good health. Sequenced input: memory CD4+ T cells sorted from blood. Regarding subset: CD45RA-negative fraction. CDR3 sequence: CASSPGTTRTGNTIYF. The DNA for the CDR3 is TGCGCCAGCAGCCCCGGGACGACCCGAACTGGAAACACCATATATTTT.